The text below deals with one TCR beta chain. CDR1 is SGHTA, CDR2 FQGTGA, per germline. The ends lost 5 bases at V and 3 bases at J; junction bases unmatched: 6. The CDR3 totals 15 residues. The PCR had 60 Vbeta and 13 Jbeta primers. Profiled with immunoSEQ multiplex PCR; TCRdb holds only in-frame clones, not every one. The table records fewer than 250,000 clones, roughly 80% of them present only once. These data originate in a study of cytomegalovirus exposure and HLA in healthy donors. The sample consisted of PBMCs. The genes are TRBV7-3 and TRBJ2-2; the match to TRBD1 covers 7 bases. The clonotype was recovered from a man aged 35-49 years in good health and CMV-seropositive. The CDR3 DNA reads as TGTGCCAGCAGCAACAGGGGTAAAGACACCGGGGAGCTGTTTTTT. Translation: CASSNRGKDTGELFF.